The rows below give T cell receptor beta chains drawn from one sample of a study of blood T cells in healthy people across ages. In TCRdb, the 5' RACE reads were re-called with MiXCR into one record per CDR3 protein. The sample holds hundreds of thousands of distinct CDR3 sequences; approximately 25% are singletons and the top ten take more than 8%. These data also formed part of another study, on T cells of mothers and their children.

Material for sequencing was blood. Receptors were obtained from a boy between 10 and 17 years old in good health. CDR3s include the opening cysteine and the closing phenylalanine or tryptophan. A D gene is named only where the DNA matches it firmly. Size is stated for part of the rows, as once, few or many counts, or as a class when the clone is expanded.

d_gene,j_gene,abundance,v_gene,CDR3aa,CDR3nt
-,TRBJ2-7,few,TRBV3-1,CASSQARGAYEQYF,TGTGCCAGCAGCCAAGCGAGGGGTGCCTACGAGCAGTACTTC
-,TRBJ2-7,-,TRBV24-1,CATSEGPYEQYF,TGTGCCACCAGTGAAGGCCCCTACGAGCAGTACTTC
-,TRBJ2-7,few,TRBV28,CASSLLRGSSYEQYF,TGTGCCAGCAGTTTACTCCGCGGGTCCTCCTACGAGCAGTACTTC
-,TRBJ1-1,-,TRBV11-2,CASSLFAGGVLGGENTEAFF,TGTGCCAGCAGCTTATTTGCGGGGGGGGTCCTCGGAGGGGAGAACACTGAAGCTTTCTTT
-,TRBJ2-5,few,TRBV24-1,CATGQGTAGGATQYF,TGTGCCACAGGACAGGGAACGGCGGGAGGTGCGACCCAGTACTTC
-,TRBJ2-7,few,TRBV11-2,CASSSLLSSYEQYF,TGTGCCAGCAGCTCCCTCCTGAGCTCCTACGAGCAGTACTTC
-,TRBJ2-1,-,TRBV6-5,CASRGLYNEQFF,TGTGCCAGCAGGGGCCTTTACAATGAGCAGTTCTTC
TRBD2,TRBJ2-3,few,TRBV6-2/TRBV6-3,CAGGTRGTDTQYF,TGTGCCGGCGGGACTAGAGGCACAGATACGCAGTATTTT
-,TRBJ2-7,few,TRBV3-2,CASSPDRYF,TGTGCCAGCAGCCCGGACCGGTACTTC
TRBD1,TRBJ2-1,-,TRBV7-6,CASSPRPTGANYNEQFF,TGTGCCAGCAGCCCGAGACCGACAGGGGCGAACTACAATGAGCAGTTCTTC
-,TRBJ2-1,-,TRBV4-3,CASSQDPGPSYNEQFF,TGCGCCAGCAGCCAAGATCCCGGACCATCCTACAATGAGCAGTTCTTC
-,TRBJ1-3,-,TRBV29-1,CSAKGNTIYF,TGCAGCGCCAAGGGAAACACCATATATTTT
TRBD2,TRBJ2-1,-,TRBV5-1,CASSFRGLAGEGVYNEQFF,TGCGCCAGCAGCTTCCGTGGACTAGCGGGAGAGGGGGTATACAATGAGCAGTTCTTC
-,TRBJ1-2,-,TRBV13,CASSSRPGIYGYTF,TGTGCCAGCAGCTCCCGACCGGGGATCTATGGCTACACCTTC
TRBD2,TRBJ2-7,few,TRBV20-1,CSAQAGDYEQYF,TGCAGTGCTCAAGCGGGAGATTACGAGCAGTACTTC
-,TRBJ2-7,-,TRBV2,CASHRASYEQYF,TGTGCCAGCCACAGGGCCTCCTACGAGCAGTACTTC
-,TRBJ1-2,-,TRBV7-2,CASSFGGGVRGYGYTF,TGTGCCAGCAGCTTCGGGGGTGGCGTTCGAGGCTATGGCTACACCTTC
TRBD2,TRBJ2-3,few,TRBV20-1,CSANREERDTQYF,TGCAGTGCTAATCGGGAGGAAAGAGATACGCAGTATTTT
-,TRBJ2-7,-,TRBV10-3,CATNGGNEQYF,TGTGCCACCAACGGGGGTAACGAGCAGTACTTC
TRBD1,TRBJ2-7,-,TRBV20-1,CSADRGDHVQYF,TGCAGTGCCGACAGGGGGGACCACGTGCAGTACTTC
TRBD2,TRBJ2-5,few,TRBV28,CASSFGGDETQYF,TGTGCCAGCAGTTTTGGGGGGGACGAGACCCAGTACTTC
TRBD2,TRBJ2-7,-,TRBV10-3,CAISEQRELYF,TGTGCCATCAGTGAGCAGCGGGAGTTGTACTTC
-,TRBJ2-1,-,TRBV29-1,CSVDHRVNEQFF,TGCAGCGTTGACCACAGGGTCAATGAGCAGTTCTTC
-,TRBJ1-5,few,TRBV11-2,CASSLGPQSQPQHF,TGTGCCAGCAGCTTAGGCCCCCAGTCTCAGCCCCAGCATTTT
-,TRBJ2-7,-,TRBV5-1,CASSFEPRSGEQYF,TGCGCCAGCAGCTTCGAACCTAGATCCGGCGAGCAGTACTTC
TRBD2,TRBJ2-7,few,TRBV5-1,CASSLVLPSGTYEQYF,TGCGCCAGCAGCTTGGTTCTCCCTAGCGGGACCTACGAGCAGTACTTC
-,TRBJ2-1,-,TRBV9,CASSPSRGPVNNEQFF,TGTGCCAGCAGCCCTAGCAGGGGACCCGTCAACAATGAGCAGTTCTTC
TRBD2,TRBJ2-3,few,TRBV27,CASSFSSLAGTDTQYF,TGTGCCAGCAGTTTTTCCTCTCTAGCGGGTACAGATACGCAGTATTTT
-,TRBJ2-1,few,TRBV5-1,CASSPQLTPLAYNEQFF,TGCGCCAGCAGCCCACAACTAACTCCCTTGGCCTACAATGAGCAGTTCTTC
TRBD1,TRBJ1-1,few,TRBV7-9,CASRVQGALNTEAFF,TGTGCCAGCAGGGTACAGGGGGCTCTGAACACTGAAGCTTTCTTT
-,TRBJ2-1,-,TRBV7-8,CASTRPGARVDEQFF,TGTGCCAGCACCCGACCAGGGGCGCGTGTGGATGAGCAGTTCTTC
TRBD1,TRBJ2-5,-,TRBV7-2,CASSSDREQTQYF,TGTGCCAGCAGCTCCGACAGGGAACAGACCCAGTACTTC
TRBD2,TRBJ2-4,-,TRBV6-1,CASRTSGGDPIQYF,TGTGCCAGCAGGACTAGCGGTGGAGATCCCATTCAGTACTTC
-,TRBJ2-5,-,TRBV18,CASSPSSDSFETQYF,TGTGCCAGCTCACCCTCTAGCGACTCGTTTGAGACCCAGTACTTC
-,TRBJ2-3,-,TRBV9,CASSVGGSKSDTQYF,TGTGCCAGCAGCGTAGGCGGCTCCAAATCAGATACGCAGTATTTT
TRBD2,TRBJ2-2,-,TRBV9,CASSDGLAGTGELFF,TGTGCCAGCAGCGACGGACTAGCGGGAACCGGGGAGCTGTTTTTT
TRBD2,TRBJ2-1,-,TRBV29-1,CSVEGGTSGKEQFF,TGCAGCGTTGAAGGCGGGACTAGCGGGAAGGAGCAGTTCTTC
-,TRBJ2-7,-,TRBV7-8,CASSLEGFYEQYF,TGTGCCAGCAGCTTAGAAGGTTTTTACGAGCAGTACTTC